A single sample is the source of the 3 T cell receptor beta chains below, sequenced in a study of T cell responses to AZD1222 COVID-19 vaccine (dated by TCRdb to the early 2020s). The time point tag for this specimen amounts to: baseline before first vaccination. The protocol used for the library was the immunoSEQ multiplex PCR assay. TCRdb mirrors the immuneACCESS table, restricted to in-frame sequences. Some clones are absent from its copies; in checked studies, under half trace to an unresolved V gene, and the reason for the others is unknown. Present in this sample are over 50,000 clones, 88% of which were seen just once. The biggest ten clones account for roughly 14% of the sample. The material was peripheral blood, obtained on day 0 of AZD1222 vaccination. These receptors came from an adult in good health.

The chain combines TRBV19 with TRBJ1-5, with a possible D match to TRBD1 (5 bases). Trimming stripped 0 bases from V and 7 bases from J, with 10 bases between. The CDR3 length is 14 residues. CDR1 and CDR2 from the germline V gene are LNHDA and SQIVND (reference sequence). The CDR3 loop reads CASSIDRDFQPQHF. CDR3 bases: TGTGCCAGTAGTATAGACAGGGATTTCCAGCCCCAGCATTTT.

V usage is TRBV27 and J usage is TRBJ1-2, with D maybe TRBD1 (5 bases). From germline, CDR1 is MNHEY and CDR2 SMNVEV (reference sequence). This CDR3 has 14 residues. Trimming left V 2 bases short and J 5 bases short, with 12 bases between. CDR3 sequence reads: CASSLGGPGYGYTF. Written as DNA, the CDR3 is TGTGCCAGCAGTTTAGGTGGTCCAGGGTATGGCTACACCTTC.

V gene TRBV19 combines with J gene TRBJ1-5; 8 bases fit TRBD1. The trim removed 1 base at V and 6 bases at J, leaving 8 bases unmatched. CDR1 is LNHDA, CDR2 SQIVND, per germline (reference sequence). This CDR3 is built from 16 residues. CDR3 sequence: CASSIVPGGKGQPQHF. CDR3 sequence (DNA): TGTGCCAGTAGTATAGTCCCAGGGGGCAAGGGTCAGCCCCAGCATTTT.